This TCR beta chain was sequenced for a study of CD4+ T cells in melanoma. General study findings and limits: In melanoma, neoantigen-specific CD4+ T cells reportedly differed in differentiation state. CD8+ T cell, macrophage and B cell function reportedly correlated with neoantigen-specific CD4+ T cells.

The CDR3 runs 15 residues. Germline lookup yields CDR1 SGHTA and CDR2 FQGNSA. J lost 5 bases, V lost 5 bases, and 11 bases had no gene match. A word on this clone: Its antigen is not identified.

Profiling relied on immunoSEQ multiplex PCR, and the TCRdb table lists in-frame clones only, not all of them. The table includes about 20,000 clones, under 90% detected once. The receptor comes from a human donor with melanoma. V gene TRBV7-2 combines with J gene TRBJ1-1; 7 nucleotides match TRBD1. Source material: cells from a culture (not recorded whether cultured in vitro). For the CDR3, the DNA is TGTGCCAGCAGCCCAGGGGCAGGGGGGTGGACTGAAGCTTTCTTT. It yields the protein CASSPGAGGWTEAFF.